Sequencing of this T cell receptor (beta chain) was carried out in a study of post-analysis software for immune sequencing data. Study results and caveats: In patients, TRBV5-6, TRBV5-1 and TRBV20-1 belonged to roughly five TRBV segments found more frequently than in controls.

Concerning this clonotype itself: What it binds is not known.

This CDR3 spans 14 amino acids. CDR1 is DFQATT, CDR2 SNEGSKA, per germline (reference sequence). cDNA libraries of TCR beta carried unique molecular identifiers. TCRdb redid the calling of the PCR reads with MiXCR, one entry per CDR3 protein. The sample carries approximately 730,000 distinct CDR3 sequences, 25% to 30% recorded once. Sequencing used blood. The gene calls are TRBV20-1 and TRBJ2-4; D may match TRBD1 or TRBD2 (5 bases each). The better agreement between TRBJ2-7 and the DNA end casts doubt on the J call. This TCR derives from a girl aged 5 to 17 with multiple sclerosis. The CDR3 here is CSASGGRNPYEQYF. In DNA, the CDR3 is TGCAGTGCTAGTGGGGGTCGCAATCCCTACGAGCAGTACTTC.